This entry lists 21 T cell receptor beta chains sequenced from one sample in a study of blood T cell repertoires in COVID-19. Sequencing was performed with immunoSEQ multiplex PCR; in TCRdb, only in-frame clones are kept and a portion is missing. The sample carries some 340,000 clones, 80% to 90% recorded once. Specimen: PBMCs or T cells enriched from blood (not recorded which). Receptors originate from a woman in her twenties or thirties who had recovered from COVID-19.

The genes are TRBV4-3 and TRBJ2-7; 12 bases are shared with TRBD2. The J segment lost 1 base and the V segment lost 1 base, leaving 8 bases of the junction unmatched. CDR1 is LGHNA, CDR2 YSLEER, per germline. The CDR3 length is 18 residues. This chain's CDR3 is CASSQGPGLAGFSYEQYF. CDR3 coding DNA: TGCGCCAGCAGCCAAGGCCCAGGACTAGCGGGGTTTTCCTACGAGCAGTACTTC.

The CDR3 loop reads CASSQAGQGYDEQYF. For the CDR3, the DNA is TGTGCCAGCAGCCAAGCGGGACAGGGGTACGACGAGCAGTACTTC. The chain carries TRBV3-1 (or the pseudogene TRBV3-2) and TRBJ2-7; 10 nucleotides line up with TRBD1. Trimming removed 1 base from V and 5 bases from J; junction bases left unmatched: 5. CDR3 length: 15 amino acids. Germline-derived CDR1 and CDR2 are LGHDT and YNNKEL (reference sequence).

The rearrangement uses TRBV30 and TRBJ1-3; a weak D match, TRBD1 (6 bases). There are 17 residues in the CDR3. Trimming pared 3 bases from V and 0 bases from J, leaving 18 bases between. Germline values: CDR1 GTSNPN, CDR2 SVGIG (reference sequence). CDR3 region: CAWRPIFGQSSGNTIYF. In DNA, the CDR3 is TGTGCCTGGAGACCCATCTTTGGACAGAGCTCTGGAAACACCATATATTTT.

The chain links TRBV6-2 or TRBV6-3 to TRBJ2-5; weak D call: TRBD1 (5 bases). With 3 bases removed from V and 2 bases from J, the gap between germline ends came to 13 bases. This CDR3 has 15 residues. The V gene's germline CDR1 is MNHEY and CDR2 SVGEGT. CDR3 sequence: CASSYYQGEQETQYF. For the CDR3, the DNA is TGTGCCAGCAGTTATTACCAGGGCGAACAAGAGACCCAGTACTTC.

The chain links TRBV6-4 to TRBJ2-7, with 8 bases lining up with TRBD2. Trimming took 11 bases from V and 3 from J; bases not matched to a gene: 12. The CDR3 loop spans 14 amino acids. Looked up from germline, CDR1 is MRHNA and CDR2 is SNTAGT. The CDR3 spells CAGGGSRLIYEQYF. CDR3 coding DNA: TGTGCCGGCGGGGGGAGCCGACTCATCTACGAGCAGTACTTC.

The CDR3 DNA reads TGCGCCAGCAGCCCAACGGCCCTCGGGAGGTTTAACTATGGCTACACCTTC. Residues: CASSPTALGRFNYGYTF. The rearrangement links TRBV4-1 to TRBJ1-2; D is ambiguous. The CDR3 has 17 residues. Trimming took 4 bases from V and 1 from J, leaving 19 bases between them. In germline, CDR1 is MGHRA, CDR2 YSYEKL.

CDR3 in DNA: TGCGCCAGCAGCCAATCTAGGGGGTCTGCTTTCTTT. Protein sequence: CASSQSRGSAFF. J is TRBJ1-1 and V is TRBV4-1, with TRBD1 as a possible D gene (6 bases). Trimming took off 2 bases at V and 11 bases at J, with 12 bases between the two ends. Germline V gene lookup returns CDR1 MGHRA and CDR2 YSYEKL. The CDR3 length is 12 residues.

Of note for this clone: This sample includes further DNA sequences coding for the same CDR3. J is TRBJ1-5 and V is TRBV19, with TRBD1 matching 9 bases. The CDR3 contains 14 residues. The J segment lost 7 bases and the V segment lost 7 bases, leaving 8 bases of the junction unmatched. Germline lookup yields CDR1 LNHDA and CDR2 SQIVND (reference sequence). CDR3 sequence: CASTKQGAGQPQHF. CDR3 DNA: TGTGCCAGTACCAAACAGGGGGCTGGCCAGCCCCAGCATTTT. Combining the CDR3 with reference TRBV19 and TRBJ1-5 gives the whole variable domain DGGITQSPKYLFRKEGQNVTLSCEQNLNHDAMYWYRQDPGQGLRLIYYSQIVNDFQKGDIAEGYSVSREKKESFPLTVTSAQKNPTAFYLCASTKQGAGQPQHFGDGTRLSIL.

The rearrangement joins TRBV11-3 to TRBJ1-6; D gene ambiguous. Deletions cut 1 base from V and 0 bases from J, with 19 bases between. Germline-derived CDR1 and CDR2 are SGHNT and YENEEA. The CDR3 consists of 20 residues. The CDR3 here is CASSLGGGWARSSYNSPLHF. Here the CDR3 DNA reads TGTGCCAGCAGCTTAGGAGGCGGGTGGGCACGGAGCTCCTATAATTCACCCCTCCACTTT.

A single count supports this clone. The rearrangement joins TRBV25-1 to TRBJ1-5, with 8 bases aligning to TRBD1. The length of the CDR3 is 14 residues. Germline values: CDR1 MGHDK, CDR2 SYGVNS. The J segment lost 1 base and the V segment lost 8 bases, leaving 4 bases of the junction unmatched. The CDR3: CASGDRGSNQPQHF. The CDR3 DNA is TGTGCCAGCGGCGACAGGGGAAGCAATCAGCCCCAGCATTTT. Full variable domain (outside the CDR3, taken from reference TRBV25-1 and TRBJ1-5): EADIYQTPRYLVIGTGKKITLECSQTMGHDKMYWYQQDPGMELHLIHYSYGVNSTEKGDLSSESTVSRIRTEHFPLTLESARPSHTSQYLCASGDRGSNQPQHFGDGTRLSIL.

This chain links TRBV7-9 with TRBJ1-2, with 10 bases lining up with TRBD1. Germline CDR1 reads SEHNR; CDR2 reads FQNEAQ (reference sequence). V was clipped by 1 base and J by 8 bases; unmatched bases: 7. This CDR3 has 15 residues. CDR3 protein: CASSLERDRGNGYTF. As DNA, the CDR3 is TGTGCCAGCAGCTTAGAAAGGGACAGGGGTAACGGCTACACCTTC.

The J gene is TRBJ1-2, the V gene TRBV16; D perhaps matches TRBD1 (5 bases). CDR1 and CDR2 (germline): KGHSY, FQNENV. Trimming removed 8 bases at V and 7 bases at J, with 20 bases between. The CDR3 runs to 14 residues. The CDR3 is CASGQLMSTGGYTF. CDR3 DNA sequence: TGTGCCAGCGGACAATTGATGTCAACGGGTGGCTACACCTTC.

CDR3 nucleotide sequence: TGTGCCAGCAGGGGAGCAGGCACCGCCTACGAGCAGTACTTC. Its protein product is CASRGAGTAYEQYF. The rearrangement links TRBV6-5 to TRBJ2-7; D may be TRBD2 (5 bases). Per the germline V gene, CDR1 is MNHEY and CDR2 is SVGAGI. The CDR3 has 14 amino acids. V lost 6 bases and J 2 bases, leaving 14 bases between the germline ends.

The V gene is TRBV7-2, the J gene TRBJ1-5, with D perhaps matching TRBD1 (5 bases). The length of the CDR3 is 18 residues. The V end lost 0 bases, the J end lost 3 bases, and 18 bases lay between the germline ends. The germline V gene encodes CDR1 SGHTA and CDR2 FQGNSA. CDR3 region: CASSLAATLRQTNQPQHF. The CDR3 DNA sequence: TGTGCCAGCAGCTTAGCCGCCACTCTCCGACAGACCAATCAGCCCCAGCATTTT.

The chain has TRBV6-5 and TRBJ2-7; TRBD2 matches at 10 bases. The V and J ends lost 6 bases and 3 bases, in that order; junction bases with no gene match: 2. Germline lookup yields CDR1 MNHEY and CDR2 SVGAGI. The CDR3 covers 13 residues. The CDR3 nucleotides read TGTGCCAGCAGGGCTAGCGGGAGCTACGAGCAGTACTTC. Its translation: CASRASGSYEQYF.

The chain has TRBV4-1 and TRBJ2-4; possibly TRBD1 for D (7 bases). CDR1 and CDR2 (germline): MGHRA, YSYEKL. The CDR3 extends over 16 amino acids. Trimming removed 2 bases at V and 0 bases at J, with 11 bases between. For the CDR3, the DNA is TGCGCCAGCAGCCAACCAGGGGGGACAGCCAAAAACATTCAGTACTTC. Translating gives CASSQPGGTAKNIQYF.

The chain carries TRBV5-5 and TRBJ1-6; a weak D match, TRBD1 (5 bases). CDR3 length: 16 residues. Trimming pared 4 bases from V and 5 bases from J, leaving 16 bases between. Germline V CDR1 and CDR2: SGHKS, YYEKEE (reference sequence). CDR3 amino acids: CASSGGGLRNNSPLHF. The CDR3 nucleotides are TGTGCCAGCAGCGGGGGGGGATTGCGTAATAATTCACCCCTCCACTTT.

V is TRBV6-5 and J is TRBJ1-3; D is possibly TRBD1 (6 bases). Deletions cut 5 bases from V and 0 bases from J, with 11 bases between. The germline CDR1 and CDR2 sequences are MNHEY and SVGAGI. The CDR3 totals 15 residues. DNA for the CDR3: TGTGCCAGCAGTCCGACAGGCTTCTCTGGAAACACCATATATTTT. This gives the protein CASSPTGFSGNTIYF.

This chain joins TRBV6-1 and TRBJ1-3; maybe TRBD1 (6 bases). The CDR3 is made up of 15 amino acids. Germline CDR1 and CDR2: MNHNS and SASEGT. Deletions cut 2 bases from V and 2 bases from J, with 10 bases between. The CDR3 is CASSEIAGAGNTIYF. The CDR3 DNA sequence: TGTGCCAGCAGTGAAATTGCAGGGGCTGGAAACACCATATATTTT.

The V call is TRBV6-2 or TRBV6-3, the J call TRBJ1-2; 7 bases fit TRBD1. This CDR3 spans 16 amino acids. Trimming cost V 4 bases and J 4 bases; bases outside gene matches: 12. In germline, CDR1 is MNHEY, CDR2 SVGEGT. CDR3 sequence: CASSFSTGDPSYGYTF. As DNA, the CDR3 is TGTGCCAGCAGTTTTTCTACAGGGGACCCCTCCTATGGCTACACCTTC.

Concerning this clone itself: Within the sample, other DNA sequences also encode this same CDR3. The chain employs TRBV19 and TRBJ1-5; D remains unclear. V lost 6 bases and J 4 bases, leaving 7 bases between the germline ends. This CDR3 region has 12 residues. From germline, CDR1 is LNHDA and CDR2 SQIVND (reference sequence). The CDR3 region has the DNA TGTGCCAGTAGACTAGGGAATCAGCCCCAGCATTTT. This gives the protein CASRLGNQPQHF. Filled out from reference TRBV19 and TRBJ1-5, the complete variable domain reads DGGITQSPKYLFRKEGQNVTLSCEQNLNHDAMYWYRQDPGQGLRLIYYSQIVNDFQKGDIAEGYSVSREKKESFPLTVTSAQKNPTAFYLCASRLGNQPQHFGDGTRLSIL.